The 10 T cell receptor beta chains below were found in one sample sequenced in a study of T-cell memory formation after mild COVID-19. MiXCR, applied by TCRdb to the 5' RACE reads, yields one record per CDR3 protein. The table lists under 250,000 distinct CDR3 sequences, approximately 15% of them singletons, with 2% to 2.5% in the top ten. Sequencing was performed on PBMCs or a T cell subset sorted from them (not recorded which). These receptor sequences come from an adult woman who had mild COVID-19 (a few samples of this study predate the infection). Cell type and time point are not known.

This chain connects TRBV9 to TRBJ2-2; D possibly uses TRBD1 or TRBD2 (5 bases each). The CDR3 sequence is 19 residues long. V gave up 0 bases and J gave up 2 bases, with 20 bases separating them. Germline V CDR1 and CDR2: SGDLS, YYNGEE. CDR3 DNA sequence: TGTGCCAGCAGCGTAGCTACTTTTGGATGGGACGGTAACACCGGGGAGCTGTTTTTT. This translates into CASSVATFGWDGNTGELFF.

The CDR3 here is CASRTYQETQYF. CDR3 coding DNA: TGTGCCAGCAGGACTTACCAAGAGACCCAGTACTTC. The chain employs TRBV6-6 and TRBJ2-5; unclear D gene. The V end was cut by 6 bases, the J end by 0 bases, with 5 bases between. Per the germline V gene, CDR1 is MNHNY and CDR2 is SVGAGI (reference sequence). This CDR3 region has 12 residues.

The gene calls are TRBV7-7 and TRBJ2-7, with 8 bases identical to TRBD1. Germline assignment: CDR1 SSHAT and CDR2 FNYEAQ (reference sequence). The CDR3 totals 15 residues. The V gene end was trimmed by 1 base and the J gene end by 1 base; junction bases not matched to a gene: 3. Here the CDR3 reads CASSLEQGVSYEQYF. The CDR3 DNA reads TGTGCCAGCAGCTTAGAACAGGGGGTTTCCTACGAGCAGTACTTC.

This clonotype was counted between two and nine times. The chain has TRBV12-3 or TRBV12-4 and TRBJ2-3, with a weak D call TRBD2 (6 bases). The V end was cut by 0 bases, the J end by 2 bases, with 18 bases between. CDR3 length: 18 residues. The CDR3 region has the DNA TGTGCCAGCAGTTTAGCGCTAAAAGTGGGAGGACCCACAGATACGCAGTATTTT. Protein sequence: CASSLALKVGGPTDTQYF.

The chain combines TRBV6-5 with TRBJ2-7; weak D call: TRBD1 (6 bases). CDR3 length equals 13 residues. V was shortened by 2 bases and J by 7 bases, with 12 bases between the two germline ends. CDR1 and CDR2 from the germline V gene are MNHEY and SVGAGI. The CDR3 DNA reads as TGTGCCAGCAGTTACAGTGGGGGCAGGGAGCAGTACTTC. Amino acids: CASSYSGGREQYF.

The chain is built from TRBV6-1 and TRBJ2-3, with 7 bases aligning to TRBD2. Trimming at V came to 10 bases and at J to 2 bases, leaving 9 bases not matched to a gene. This CDR3 region has 14 residues. Germline CDR1 reads MNHNS; CDR2 reads SASEGT. DNA for the CDR3: TGTGCCACAGGGAGGGCTGCTACCACAGATACGCAGTATTTT. Translation: CATGRAATTDTQYF.

The rearrangement joins TRBV9 to TRBJ2-7; TRBD1 aligns across 8 bases. The CDR3 is 15 amino acids. After removal of 0 bases from V and 4 bases from J, the junction contained 6 bases not matched to a gene. Looked up from germline, CDR1 is SGDLS and CDR2 is YYNGEE. The CDR3 is CASSVAPTGVYEQYF. CDR3 in DNA: TGTGCCAGCAGCGTAGCCCCGACAGGGGTGTACGAGCAGTACTTC.

This clonotype was seen more than once but under ten times. V and J are TRBV4-2 and TRBJ1-6; D uncertain. Germline V lookup: CDR1 LGHNA, CDR2 YNFKEQ. The length of the CDR3 is 17 residues. The germline V and J ends were trimmed by 0 bases and 3 bases, with 12 bases remaining between them. Here the CDR3 reads CASSQETGSNYNSPLHF. The CDR3 nucleotides are TGTGCCAGCAGCCAAGAAACGGGCAGCAACTATAATTCACCCCTCCACTTT.

This clonotype was detected a few times. This sequence joins TRBV12-3 or TRBV12-4 and TRBJ2-2; 9 bases fit TRBD1. J lost 5 bases, V lost 6 bases, and 4 bases had no gene match. The CDR3 is 14 residues long. CDR3 region: CASSYRGQTGELFF. CDR3 sequence (DNA): TGTGCCAGCAGCTACAGGGGGCAGACCGGGGAGCTGTTTTTT.

The genes are TRBV6-5 and TRBJ1-1, with TRBD1 as a possible D gene (6 bases). CDR1 is MNHEY, CDR2 SVGAGI, per germline. Trimming took 4 bases from V and 9 from J, leaving 15 bases between them. The length of the CDR3 is 13 residues. The CDR3 sequence is CASSFLGQSQAFF. The CDR3 region has the DNA TGTGCCAGCAGTTTCCTTGGACAGAGCCAAGCTTTCTTT.